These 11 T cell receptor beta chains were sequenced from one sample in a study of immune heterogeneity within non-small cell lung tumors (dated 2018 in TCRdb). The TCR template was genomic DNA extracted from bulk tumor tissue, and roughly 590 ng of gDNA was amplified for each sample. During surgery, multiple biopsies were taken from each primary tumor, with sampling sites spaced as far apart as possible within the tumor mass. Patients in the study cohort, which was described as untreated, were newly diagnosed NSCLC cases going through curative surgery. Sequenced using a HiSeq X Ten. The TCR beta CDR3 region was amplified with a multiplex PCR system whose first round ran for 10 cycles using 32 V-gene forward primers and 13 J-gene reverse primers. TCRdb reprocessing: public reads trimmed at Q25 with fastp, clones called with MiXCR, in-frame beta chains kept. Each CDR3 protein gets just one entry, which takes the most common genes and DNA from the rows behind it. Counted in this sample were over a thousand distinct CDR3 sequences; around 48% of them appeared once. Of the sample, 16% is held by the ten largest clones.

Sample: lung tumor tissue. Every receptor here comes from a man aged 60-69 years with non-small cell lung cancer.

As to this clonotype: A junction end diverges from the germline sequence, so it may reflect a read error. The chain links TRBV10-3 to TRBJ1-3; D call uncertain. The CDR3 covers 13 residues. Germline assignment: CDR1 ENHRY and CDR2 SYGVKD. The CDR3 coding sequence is TGTGCCATCACGGACCTCCCTGGAAACGCCATATATTTT. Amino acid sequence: CAITDLPGNAIYF.

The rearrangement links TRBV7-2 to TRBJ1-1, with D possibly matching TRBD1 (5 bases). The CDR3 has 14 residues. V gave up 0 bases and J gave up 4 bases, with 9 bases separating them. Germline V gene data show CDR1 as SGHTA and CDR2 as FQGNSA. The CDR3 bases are TGTGCCAGCAGCTTAGCTCGGGGGAGCACTGAAGCTTTCTTT. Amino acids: CASSLARGSTEAFF.

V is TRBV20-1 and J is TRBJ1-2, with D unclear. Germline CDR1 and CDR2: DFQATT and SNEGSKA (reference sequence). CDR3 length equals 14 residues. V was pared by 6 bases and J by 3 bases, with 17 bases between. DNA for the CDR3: TGCAGTGCATCCCATGAGACCTGGGACTATGGCTACACCTTC. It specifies CSASHETWDYGYTF.

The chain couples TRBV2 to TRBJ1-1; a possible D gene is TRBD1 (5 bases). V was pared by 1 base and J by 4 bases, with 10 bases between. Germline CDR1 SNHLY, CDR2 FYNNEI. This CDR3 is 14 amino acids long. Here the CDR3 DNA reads TGTGCCAGCAGTGAAGGAGGGGATGGCACTGAAGCTTTCTTT. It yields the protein CASSEGGDGTEAFF.

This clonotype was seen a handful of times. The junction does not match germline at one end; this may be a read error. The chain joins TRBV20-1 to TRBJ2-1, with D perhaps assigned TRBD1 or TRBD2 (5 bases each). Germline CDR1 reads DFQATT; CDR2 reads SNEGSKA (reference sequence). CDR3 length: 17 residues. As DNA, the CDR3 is TGCAGTGCTGTGGGACCTAGGTCTTTAGGGCTTTACAATGAGCATTTCTTC. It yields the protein CSAVGPRSLGLYNEHFF.

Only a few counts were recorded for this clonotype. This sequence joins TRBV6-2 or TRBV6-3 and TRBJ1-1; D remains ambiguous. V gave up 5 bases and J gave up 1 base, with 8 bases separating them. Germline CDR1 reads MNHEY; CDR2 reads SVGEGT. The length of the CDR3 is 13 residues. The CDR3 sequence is CASSARPNTEAFF. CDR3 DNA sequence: TGTGCCAGCAGTGCGAGACCGAACACTGAAGCTTTCTTT.

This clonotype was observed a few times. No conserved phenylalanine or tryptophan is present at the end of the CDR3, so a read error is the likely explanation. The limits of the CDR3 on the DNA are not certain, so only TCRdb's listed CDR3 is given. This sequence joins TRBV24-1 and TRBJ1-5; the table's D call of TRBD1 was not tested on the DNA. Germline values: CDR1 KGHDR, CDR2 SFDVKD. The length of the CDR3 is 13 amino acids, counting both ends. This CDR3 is CATSVKGQGAVWA.

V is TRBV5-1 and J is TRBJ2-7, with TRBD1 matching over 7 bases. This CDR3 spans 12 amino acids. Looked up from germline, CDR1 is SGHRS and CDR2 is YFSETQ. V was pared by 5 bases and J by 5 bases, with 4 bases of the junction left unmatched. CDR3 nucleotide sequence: TGCGCCAGCAGTTTTACAGGGGACGAGCAGTACTTC. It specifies CASSFTGDEQYF.

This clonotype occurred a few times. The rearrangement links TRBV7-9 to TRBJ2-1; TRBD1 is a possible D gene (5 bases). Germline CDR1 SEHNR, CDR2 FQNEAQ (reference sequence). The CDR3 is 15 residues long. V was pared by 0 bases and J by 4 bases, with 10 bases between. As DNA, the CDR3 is TGTGCCAGCAGCTTAGCGGACAAGCTATACAATGAGCAGTTCTTC. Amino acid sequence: CASSLADKLYNEQFF.

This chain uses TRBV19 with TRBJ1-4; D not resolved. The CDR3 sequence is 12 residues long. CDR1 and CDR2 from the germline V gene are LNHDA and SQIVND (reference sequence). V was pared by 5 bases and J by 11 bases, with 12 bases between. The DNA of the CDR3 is TGTGCCAGTAGTTATTCGGCGGGGAAACTGTTTTTT. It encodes CASSYSAGKLFF.

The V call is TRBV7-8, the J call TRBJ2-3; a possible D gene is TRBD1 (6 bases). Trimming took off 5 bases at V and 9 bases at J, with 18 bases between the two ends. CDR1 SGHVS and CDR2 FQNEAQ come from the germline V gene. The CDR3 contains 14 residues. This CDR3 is CASSAHRAQGTQYF. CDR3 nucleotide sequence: TGTGCCAGCAGCGCACACAGGGCGCAAGGGACGCAGTATTTT.